Listed here is a single TCR beta chain. This clone was detected once. Which antigen it targets is not known. No base quality values were provided; no much bigger clone lies one nucleotide off. For CDR1 and CDR2, the germline V gene lists SGDLS and YYNGEE. From V the trimming removes 0 bases and from J it removes 2 bases, while the gene matches leave 2 bases of the junction unaccounted for. From the cysteine through the phenylalanine, the CDR3 covers 15 amino acids. The sequence is cut down to CDR3 DNA, 45 bases in frame from base 1. The collaborating institutions used their own protocols to collect whole blood in K2EDTA tubes. For TCRbeta analysis, collaborator samples were shipped as frozen whole blood, as isolated PBMCs, or as DNA extracted from either sample type. The immunoSEQ Assay, a bias-controlled multiplex PCR, was used to amplify TCRbeta CDR3 regions from genomic DNA. In the paper's pipeline: The number of nucleated cells in each sample was estimated from the amplification of reference gene primers within the assay. To quantify the absolute abundance of each unique TCRbeta CDR3 rearrangement, sequence reads were collapsed and filtered. For each sample, productive Simpson clonality was calculated as the square root of Simpson's diversity index over productive rearrangements. TCRdb carries this immuneACCESS record with in-frame sequences only. Its versions omit some clonotypes, under half of them owing to an unresolved V gene in the studies checked, with the rest unexplained. Clone size and V and J calls were adopted from that table, with D and trimming inferred from the DNA. In all, the sample holds 150,000 or so clones, and 60% to 80% of those were seen once. Approximately 2% of the sample is in the top ten clones.

The source of the sample is a study of blood T cell repertoires in COVID-19 (dated by TCRdb to about 2020). With respect to the entire study: Collaborator samples came from the United States, Italy and Spain and covered acute and convalescent phases of COVID-19. The material from the prospective study consisted of cDNA or gDNA derived from T cells, B-cell-depleted T cells, or PBMCs. The dataset comprised deeply sampled blood TCRbeta repertoires from subjects exposed to, actively infected with, or recovered from COVID-19. A freely available public database, intended as a resource for researchers studying the immune response to SARS-CoV-2, is where the repertoires were released. Samples came from the ongoing ImmuneRACE study (first 160 participants) plus 1,254 subjects from 6 global collaborators. The sample metadata nearly always contained a de-identified subject ID, COVID-19 status, age in years and sex. HLA class I and class II types, where available, came from metadata supplied by the sample provider rather than from assay-based typing.

The full study reports these points: Clinical and demographic metadata were provided uncurated, with the amount varying by source and participant.

The chain uses TRBV9 and TRBJ2-3; TRBD1 lines up with 8 middle nucleotides. The source is a woman aged 70-85 years with acute or convalescent COVID-19. Sequenced input: peripheral blood. The CDR3 loop reads CASSVGTGFTDTQYF. The nucleotides read TGTGCCAGCAGCGTAGGGACAGGGTTCACAGATACGCAGTATTTT.